The 26 T cell receptor beta chains below all came from one sample that was sequenced in a study of blood T cell repertoires in COVID-19 (dated by TCRdb to about 2020). Libraries were made using the immunoSEQ multiplex PCR assay. TCRdb provides this immuneACCESS table in a form limited to in-frame rearrangements. Some clones are lacking; in checked studies, under half of them reflect an unresolved V gene, and why the rest are absent is not known. The sample records fewer than 350,000 clones, 70% to 90% of which are singletons. Of the sample, more than 10% is held by the ten largest clones. The specimen sequenced was peripheral blood. Source of these receptors: a woman in her thirties with COVID-19, enrolled during active disease.

This sequence joins TRBV29-1 and TRBJ2-1; 9 nucleotides align to TRBD1. Germline CDR1 reads SQVTM; CDR2 reads ANQGSEA. CDR3 length: 14 amino acids. J was trimmed by 7 bases and V by 7 bases; bases with no gene match: 11. For the CDR3, the DNA is TGCAGCGGCCAACAGGGGGCGAGTGGAAATGAGCAGTTCTTC. Amino acids: CSGQQGASGNEQFF.

The chain recombines TRBV4-1 with TRBJ2-7, with D perhaps TRBD2 (6 bases). Per germline, CDR1 MGHRA and CDR2 YSYEKL. V was cut by 6 bases and J by 2 bases, with 17 bases left in between. This CDR3 has 15 amino acids. The CDR3 nucleotides read TGCGCCAGCAGTGAAGAGGAGGGGACGGCCTACGAGCAGTACTTC. Residues: CASSEEEGTAYEQYF.

This chain connects TRBV3-1 (or the pseudogene TRBV3-2) to TRBJ1-2, with D possibly matching TRBD1 (6 bases). V lost 2 bases to trimming and J lost 3 bases, with 10 bases between them. The CDR3 runs to 14 residues. Germline loops: CDR1 LGHDT, CDR2 YNNKEL (reference sequence). The CDR3 DNA follows: TGTGCCAGCAGCCAAAGGGACACCGACTATGGCTACACCTTC. This sequence encodes CASSQRDTDYGYTF.

The CDR3 sequence is CASNMGQLVRDEQYF. Written as DNA, the CDR3 is TGTGCCAGCAATATGGGACAGCTTGTACGGGACGAGCAGTACTTC. The chain joins TRBV6-5 to TRBJ2-7, with TRBD1 matching 7 bases. The CDR3 loop spans 15 amino acids. J was trimmed by 5 bases and V by 7 bases; bases with no gene match: 14. Germline V gene sequence: CDR1 MNHEY, CDR2 SVGAGI.

The chain couples TRBV6-5 to TRBJ1-1; no firm D call. Germline V lookup: CDR1 MNHEY, CDR2 SVGAGI. The CDR3 sequence is 14 residues long. V was trimmed by 8 bases and J by 6 bases, leaving 19 bases between them. The CDR3 sequence: CASALVIREAEAFF. For the CDR3, the DNA is TGTGCCAGCGCCTTGGTAATCCGGGAGGCTGAAGCTTTCTTT.

This rearrangement joins TRBV25-1 to TRBJ2-7; possible D gene TRBD1, 5 bases. Trimming took 3 bases from V and 5 from J, leaving 14 bases between them. Germline CDR1 reads MGHDK; CDR2 reads SYGVNS. The CDR3 extends over 14 amino acids. This CDR3 is CASSDPLLGHEQYF. The CDR3 DNA reads as TGTGCCAGCAGTGACCCTCTGCTGGGGCACGAGCAGTACTTC.

This clone was counted once. The V call is TRBV7-2, the J call TRBJ1-4; 8 bases align to TRBD1. V trimming: 6 bases; J trimming: 12 bases; junction bases outside the gene matches: 9. The CDR3 length is 13 residues. Per germline, CDR1 SGHTA and CDR2 FQGNSA. The CDR3 region has the DNA TGTGCCAGCAGGGTCACGCCGACAGGGGAACTGTTTTTT. Translation gives CASRVTPTGELFF.

The rearrangement uses TRBV14 and TRBJ2-7; the match to TRBD1 covers 9 bases. This CDR3 is 17 amino acids long. The V gene end was trimmed by 3 bases and the J gene end by 3 bases; junction bases not matched to a gene: 12. Germline loops: CDR1 SGHDN, CDR2 FVKESK. In DNA, the CDR3 is TGTGCCAGCAGCCAGGACACTCATTGGACAGGGGACTACGAGCAGTACTTC. This gives the protein CASSQDTHWTGDYEQYF.

This rearrangement joins TRBV7-2 to TRBJ1-1; tentative D call: TRBD1 (5 bases). CDR1 and CDR2 (germline): SGHTA, FQGNSA. V gave up 8 bases and J gave up 0 bases, with 16 bases separating them. The CDR3 is made up of 15 amino acids. CDR3 residues: CASEKQGWMNTEAFF. The CDR3 nucleotides are TGTGCCAGCGAAAAGCAGGGTTGGATGAACACTGAAGCTTTCTTT.

The chain's CDR3 is CASSPGRGREITDTQYF. The CDR3 DNA reads TGTGCCAGCAGCCCGGGGCGGGGCCGAGAGATCACAGATACGCAGTATTTT. The chain couples TRBV3-1 (or the pseudogene TRBV3-2) to TRBJ2-3, with a possible D match to TRBD2 (6 bases). Trimming took 4 bases from V and 2 from J, leaving 19 bases between them. The CDR3 sequence is 17 residues long. The germline V gene encodes CDR1 LGHDT and CDR2 YNNKEL (reference sequence).

The genes are TRBV23-1 and TRBJ2-1, with D possibly being TRBD1 (6 bases). Being an ORF, TRBV23-1 has a function that is uncertain. CDR3 size: 20 residues. The V end lost 6 bases, the J end lost 6 bases, and 33 bases lay between the germline ends. The CDR3 spells CASRTSALDATGTLRNEQFF. Written as DNA, the CDR3 is TGCGCCAGCAGGACCTCGGCCCTCGACGCTACAGGGACCCTTCGCAATGAGCAGTTCTTC.

The V gene is TRBV7-7, the J gene TRBJ2-1; the D gene is possibly TRBD2 (6 bases). Germline CDR1 and CDR2: SSHAT and FNYEAQ (reference sequence). This CDR3 contains 15 residues. Deletions cut 3 bases from V and 12 bases from J, with 21 bases between. The CDR3 nucleotides read TGTGCCAGCAGCTTGAGTTATGGCGCCAAGGAGGGGCAGTTCTTC. Translation gives CASSLSYGAKEGQFF.

The CDR3 sequence is CASSSLAGGDNEQFF. Here the CDR3 DNA reads TGTGCCAGCAGCTCCCTAGCGGGGGGGGACAATGAGCAGTTCTTC. The chain links TRBV11-2 to TRBJ2-1; TRBD2 agrees at 12 bases. The V and J ends lost 4 bases and 5 bases, in that order; junction bases with no gene match: 3. The CDR3 length is 15 residues. The germline CDR1 and CDR2 sequences are SGHAT and FQNNGV.

The chain joins TRBV7-2 to TRBJ2-7, with TRBD1 as a possible D gene (6 bases). This CDR3 is built from 14 residues. Germline-derived CDR1 and CDR2 are SGHTA and FQGNSA. V was trimmed by 2 bases and J by 6 bases, leaving 14 bases between them. The DNA of the CDR3 is TGTGCCAGCAGCTTAAGAACAGGGTCGGGCGAGCAGTACTTC. Its protein product is CASSLRTGSGEQYF.

This clone was seen just once. This chain links TRBV5-1 with TRBJ1-2; 10 positions match TRBD1. V lost 0 bases, J lost 10 bases, and 6 bases stayed unmatched. Germline CDR1 reads SGHRS; CDR2 reads YFSETQ. This CDR3 has 14 amino acids. DNA of the CDR3: TGCGCCAGCAGCTTGGTGGCGACAGGGGGCCTCTACACCTTC. This translates into CASSLVATGGLYTF.

A single count supports this clone. The rearrangement links TRBV5-6 to TRBJ2-7; D may be TRBD1 (5 bases). Per germline, CDR1 SGHDT and CDR2 YYEEEE. The CDR3 contains 15 residues. Deletions cut 0 bases from V and 6 bases from J, with 16 bases between. The CDR3 reads CASSLAVLVQGEQYF. CDR3 DNA sequence: TGTGCCAGCAGCTTGGCCGTTCTGGTGCAGGGCGAGCAGTACTTC.

The table lists this clone with a few counts. This chain links TRBV27 with TRBJ1-2; D might be TRBD1 (6 bases). V was shortened by 3 bases and J by 8 bases, with 13 bases between the two germline ends. Germline-derived CDR1 and CDR2 are MNHEY and SMNVEV (reference sequence). This CDR3 is 13 amino acids long. The CDR3 region is CASSFSGAQGYTF. The CDR3, as DNA: TGTGCCAGCAGTTTCTCAGGGGCGCAGGGCTACACCTTC.

The chain's CDR3 is CASSVELATDTQYF. The CDR3 DNA is TGTGCCAGCAGCGTAGAGCTAGCGACAGATACGCAGTATTTT. This chain connects TRBV9 to TRBJ2-3, with D maybe TRBD2 (6 bases). The CDR3 extends over 14 amino acids. The germline V gene has CDR1 SGDLS and CDR2 YYNGEE. Trimming took off 0 bases at V and 3 bases at J, with 8 bases between the two ends.

This chain joins TRBV28 and TRBJ2-7, with D possibly TRBD2 on 6 matching bases. CDR1 MDHEN and CDR2 SYDVKM come from the germline V gene. CDR3 size: 14 residues. Trimming removed 3 bases from V and 7 bases from J, with 16 bases in between. CDR3 amino acids: CASSLNRLVIEQYF. In DNA, the CDR3 is TGTGCCAGCAGTTTGAACCGACTAGTTATAGAGCAGTACTTC.

The chain combines TRBV5-1 with TRBJ1-1; TRBD1 aligns across 8 bases. V gave up 0 bases and J gave up 6 bases; unmatched junction bases: 4. From germline, CDR1 is SGHRS and CDR2 YFSETQ. The CDR3 spans 14 residues. The CDR3 sequence: CASSLGDRKPEAFF. The CDR3 nucleotides are TGCGCCAGCAGCTTGGGGGACAGGAAGCCTGAAGCTTTCTTT.

The CDR3 coding sequence is TGCGCCAGCAGCTTGAGGCAGGGGGGCGAAAAACTGTTTTTT. Encoded protein: CASSLRQGGEKLFF. The chain couples TRBV5-1 to TRBJ1-4; 7 positions match TRBD1. This CDR3 spans 14 amino acids. V dropped 1 base and J dropped 8; count of bases not matched to a gene: 5. Germline assignment: CDR1 SGHRS and CDR2 YFSETQ.

This clone was seen more than once but under ten times. This chain uses TRBV3-1 (or the pseudogene TRBV3-2) with TRBJ1-5; D unclear. Per the germline V gene, CDR1 is LGHDT and CDR2 is YNNKEL (reference sequence). The CDR3 consists of 13 residues. V was cut by 0 bases and J by 9 bases, with 9 bases left in between. The CDR3 protein is CASSQDLGGPQHF. In nucleotides, the CDR3 is TGTGCCAGCAGCCAAGACCTGGGAGGGCCCCAGCATTTT.

The V call is TRBV19, the J call TRBJ2-1; 11 bases line up with TRBD2. Germline CDR1 LNHDA, CDR2 SQIVND (reference sequence). V lost 7 bases and J lost 2; bases outside the gene matches: 4. The CDR3 runs to 15 residues. The CDR3 nucleotides read TGTGCCAGTACCCCGGGACTAGCGGCCTACAATGAGCAGTTCTTC. This sequence encodes CASTPGLAAYNEQFF.

V gene TRBV28 combines with J gene TRBJ2-7; D might be TRBD2 (6 bases). Trimming pared 6 bases from V and 4 bases from J, leaving 16 bases between. There are 14 residues in the CDR3. Germline-derived CDR1 and CDR2 are MDHEN and SYDVKM. CDR3 sequence (DNA): TGTGCCAGCAGCCCCGGGGGAGAGGGGTACGAGCAGTACTTC. Encoded protein: CASSPGGEGYEQYF.

V usage is TRBV15 and J usage is TRBJ1-2; D might be TRBD1 (5 bases). CDR1 LNHNV and CDR2 YYDKDF come from the germline V gene (reference sequence). V dropped 4 bases and J dropped 4 bases, with 19 bases sitting between them. CDR3 size: 16 residues. In DNA form, the CDR3 reads TGTGCCACCAGCAACAACCGGGGGTCCGACGGCTATGGCTACACCTTC. Translating gives CATSNNRGSDGYGYTF. Combining the CDR3 with reference TRBV15 and TRBJ1-2 gives the whole variable domain DAMVIQNPRYQVTQFGKPVTLSCSQTLNHNVMYWYQQKSSQAPKLLFHYYDKDFNNEADTPDNFQSRRPNTSFCFLDIRSPGLGDTAMYLCATSNNRGSDGYGYTFGSGTRLTVV.

The J gene is TRBJ2-5, the V gene TRBV6-5; maybe TRBD2 (5 bases). Germline V CDR1 and CDR2: MNHEY, SVGAGI. V was trimmed by 2 bases and J by 5 bases, leaving 9 bases between them. The CDR3 runs to 13 residues. The CDR3 sequence is CASSYRTGETQYF. In DNA form, the CDR3 reads TGTGCCAGCAGTTACCGGACTGGGGAGACCCAGTACTTC.